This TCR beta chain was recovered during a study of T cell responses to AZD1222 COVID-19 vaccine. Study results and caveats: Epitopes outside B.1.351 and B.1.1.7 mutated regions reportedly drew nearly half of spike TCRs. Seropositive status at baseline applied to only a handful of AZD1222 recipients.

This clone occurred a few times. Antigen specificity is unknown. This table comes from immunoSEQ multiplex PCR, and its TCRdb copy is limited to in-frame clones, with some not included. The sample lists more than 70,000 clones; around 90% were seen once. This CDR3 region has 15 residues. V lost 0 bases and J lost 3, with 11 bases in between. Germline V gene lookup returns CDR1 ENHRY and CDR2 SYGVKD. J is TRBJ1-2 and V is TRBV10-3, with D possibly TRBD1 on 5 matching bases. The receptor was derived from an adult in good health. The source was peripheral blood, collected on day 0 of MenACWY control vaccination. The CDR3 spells CAISESQGGHYGYTF. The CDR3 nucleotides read TGTGCCATCAGTGAGTCCCAGGGTGGGCACTATGGCTACACCTTC.